These T cell receptor beta chains were read from a single sample in a study of regulatory T cells in long-lasting Graves disease. TCRdb itself ran the multiplex PCR reads through MiXCR, one entry per CDR3 protein. In the table there are a few hundred thousand distinct CDR3 sequences, roughly 15% of which are singletons. This same sample was also taken into another study, of T cells in Graves' hyperthyroidism and ophthalmopathy.

Specimen: peripheral blood mononuclear cells (PBMCs), collected at new diagnosis, from a patient treated with antithyroid drugs. The receptors were sampled from a woman aged 45-59 years with Graves disease. Each CDR3 is given with its conserved first and last residue. The order of the fields is J gene, V gene, D gene, clone size, CDR3 DNA, CDR3 protein. The D gene is left open where the match is weak. Only part of the rows carry a size: once, few, many, or a class if the clone is expanded.

j_gene: TRBJ1-1
v_gene: TRBV10-3
d_gene: .
abundance: many
CDR3nt: TGTGCCATCAGTGAGTCGCAGGGGTACACTGAAGCTTTCTTT
CDR3aa: CAISESQGYTEAFF

j_gene: TRBJ2-2
v_gene: TRBV12-3/TRBV12-4
d_gene: TRBD1
abundance: many
CDR3nt: TGTGCCAGCAGTTTAGTAACTGGCAGGGGGCAGGTCGGGGAGCTGTTTTTT
CDR3aa: CASSLVTGRGQVGELFF

j_gene: TRBJ2-3
v_gene: TRBV5-1
d_gene: .
abundance: many
CDR3nt: TGCGCCAGCATGGGGGCGTATACGCAGTATTTT
CDR3aa: CASMGAYTQYF

j_gene: TRBJ2-2
v_gene: TRBV28
d_gene: TRBD2
abundance: .
CDR3nt: TGTGCCAGCAGTGGAGCGGGAGGCCCCTACACCGGGGAGCTGTTTTTT
CDR3aa: CASSGAGGPYTGELFF

j_gene: TRBJ1-5
v_gene: TRBV6-1
d_gene: TRBD1
abundance: few
CDR3nt: TGTGCCAGCAGACCGAAGCCTACAGGGGCTAGCAATCAGCCCCAGCATTTT
CDR3aa: CASRPKPTGASNQPQHF

j_gene: TRBJ1-5
v_gene: TRBV12-3/TRBV12-4
d_gene: .
abundance: many
CDR3nt: TGTGCCAGCAGTTCAGGACAGCACTATCAGCCCCAGCATTTT
CDR3aa: CASSSGQHYQPQHF

j_gene: TRBJ2-7
v_gene: TRBV16
d_gene: .
abundance: many
CDR3nt: TGTGCCAGCAGCCAACGACAGTGGAAGTACGAGCAGTACTTC
CDR3aa: CASSQRQWKYEQYF

j_gene: TRBJ2-5
v_gene: TRBV5-1
d_gene: .
abundance: few
CDR3nt: TGCGCCAGCAGACTTAATGTAGTGCAAGAGACCCAGTACTTC
CDR3aa: CASRLNVVQETQYF

j_gene: TRBJ1-6
v_gene: TRBV4-2
d_gene: .
abundance: .
CDR3nt: TGTGCCAGCAGCCAAGAAGAGGGGACTTCCCAAACTTGGAATTCACCCCTCCACTTT
CDR3aa: CASSQEEGTSQTWNSPLHF

j_gene: TRBJ2-5
v_gene: TRBV9
d_gene: .
abundance: many
CDR3nt: TGTGCCAGCAGCGTAAGGGAGGGGGGTGAGACCCAGTACTTC
CDR3aa: CASSVREGGETQYF

j_gene: TRBJ2-7
v_gene: TRBV20-1
d_gene: TRBD2
abundance: many
CDR3nt: TGCAGTGCTAGATCGGGGACTAGAATTTCCTACGAGCAGTACTTC
CDR3aa: CSARSGTRISYEQYF

j_gene: TRBJ2-7
v_gene: TRBV6-1
d_gene: TRBD2
abundance: .
CDR3nt: TGTGCCAGCATCCCCGGCCAGGGAGCGGGAGGCTCCTACGAGCAGTACTTC
CDR3aa: CASIPGQGAGGSYEQYF

j_gene: TRBJ1-4
v_gene: TRBV7-9
d_gene: TRBD1
abundance: few
CDR3nt: TGTGCCAGCAGCACTGGACAGGCCCGTAGCGAAAAACTGTTTTTT
CDR3aa: CASSTGQARSEKLFF

j_gene: TRBJ2-5
v_gene: TRBV6-1
d_gene: TRBD2
abundance: .
CDR3nt: TGTGCCAGCAGTGAGACTAGCCTTGAGGACCAGTACTTC
CDR3aa: CASSETSLEDQYF

j_gene: TRBJ2-7
v_gene: TRBV29-1
d_gene: .
abundance: .
CDR3nt: TGCAGGCGTGGAACAGGGCTTTGCGAGCAGTACTTC
CDR3aa: CRRGTGLCEQYF

j_gene: TRBJ2-1
v_gene: TRBV29-1
d_gene: .
abundance: few
CDR3nt: TGCAGCGTTGAGGAGGGGAGTTCCTACAATGAGCAGTTCTTC
CDR3aa: CSVEEGSSYNEQFF

j_gene: TRBJ2-7
v_gene: TRBV19
d_gene: TRBD1
abundance: few
CDR3nt: TGTGCCAGTAGTACGTACCGCGACAGGGCTGGCGAGCAGTACTTC
CDR3aa: CASSTYRDRAGEQYF

j_gene: TRBJ1-2
v_gene: TRBV2
d_gene: TRBD1
abundance: many
CDR3nt: TGTGCCAGCAGCGAGCAGGGGGCGGGTGGCTACACCTTC
CDR3aa: CASSEQGAGGYTF

j_gene: TRBJ1-6
v_gene: TRBV6-2/TRBV6-3
d_gene: .
abundance: many
CDR3nt: TGTGCCAGCAGGGCTCTGGACAGACCCTATAATTCACCCCTCCACTTT
CDR3aa: CASRALDRPYNSPLHF

j_gene: TRBJ2-3
v_gene: TRBV11-2
d_gene: .
abundance: few
CDR3nt: TGTGCCAGCAGCTTACATCCTAATACGCAGTATTTT
CDR3aa: CASSLHPNTQYF

j_gene: TRBJ2-1
v_gene: TRBV19
d_gene: .
abundance: few
CDR3nt: TGTGCCACGGGACTTACACCCTATAATGAGCAGTTCTTC
CDR3aa: CATGLTPYNEQFF

j_gene: TRBJ2-7
v_gene: TRBV27
d_gene: .
abundance: few
CDR3nt: TGTGCCAGCAGTTCGTTAACTAGTTTCTACGAGCAGTACTTC
CDR3aa: CASSSLTSFYEQYF

j_gene: TRBJ1-6
v_gene: TRBV12-3/TRBV12-4
d_gene: .
abundance: .
CDR3nt: TGTGCCAGCAGTTTTGACCCCAGTAATTCACCCCTCCACTTT
CDR3aa: CASSFDPSNSPLHF

j_gene: TRBJ2-1
v_gene: TRBV28
d_gene: .
abundance: few
CDR3nt: TGTGCCAGCAGTTTTCATGGGGATGAGCAGTTCTTC
CDR3aa: CASSFHGDEQFF